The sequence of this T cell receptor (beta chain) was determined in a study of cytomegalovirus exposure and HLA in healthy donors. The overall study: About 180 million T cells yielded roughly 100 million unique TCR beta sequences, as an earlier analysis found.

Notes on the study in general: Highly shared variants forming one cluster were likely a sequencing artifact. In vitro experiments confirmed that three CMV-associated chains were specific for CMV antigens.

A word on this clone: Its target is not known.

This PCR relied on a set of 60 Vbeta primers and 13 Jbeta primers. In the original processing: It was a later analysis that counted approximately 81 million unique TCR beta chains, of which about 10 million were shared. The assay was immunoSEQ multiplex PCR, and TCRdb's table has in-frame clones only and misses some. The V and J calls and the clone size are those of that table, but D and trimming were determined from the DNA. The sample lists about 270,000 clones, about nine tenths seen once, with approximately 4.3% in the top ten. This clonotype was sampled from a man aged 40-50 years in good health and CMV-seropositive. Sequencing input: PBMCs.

The DNA of the CDR3 is TGTGCCTGGGAGCGGGAGGGCACAGATACGCAGTATTTT. Translating gives CAWEREGTDTQYF. The J gene is TRBJ2-3, the V gene TRBV30; TRBD2 agrees at 9 bases. Germline values: CDR1 GTSNPN, CDR2 SVGIG (reference sequence). V trimming: 5 bases; J trimming: 1 base; junction bases outside the gene matches: 1. The CDR3 has 13 residues.